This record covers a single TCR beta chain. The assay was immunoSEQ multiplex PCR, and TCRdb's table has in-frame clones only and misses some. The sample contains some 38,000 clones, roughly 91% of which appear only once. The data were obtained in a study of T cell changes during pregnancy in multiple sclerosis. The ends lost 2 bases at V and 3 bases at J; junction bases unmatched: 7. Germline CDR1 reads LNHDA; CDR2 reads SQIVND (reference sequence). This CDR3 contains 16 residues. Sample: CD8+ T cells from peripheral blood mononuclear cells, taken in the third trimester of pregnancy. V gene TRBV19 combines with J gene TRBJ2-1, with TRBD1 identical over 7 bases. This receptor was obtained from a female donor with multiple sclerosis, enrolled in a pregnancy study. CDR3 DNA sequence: TGTGCCAGTAGTATATCGGGCAGGGGGAACTACAATGAGCAGTTCTTC. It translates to CASSISGRGNYNEQFF.